This T cell receptor (beta chain) stems from a study of cytomegalovirus exposure and HLA in healthy donors. Use of 60 Vbeta and 13 Jbeta primers characterized the PCR. Produced via immunoSEQ multiplex PCR; TCRdb's table is partial and in-frame only. The table records about 140,000 clones, under 85% of them present only once. Germline trimming cut 5 bases from V and 4 bases from J; bases unmatched to any gene: 4. The CDR3 has 13 amino acids. CDR1 is LNHDA, CDR2 SQIVND, per germline (reference sequence). The sample was PBMCs. This sequence was found in a young man in good health and CMV-seronegative. This chain connects TRBV19 to TRBJ2-7; 8 nucleotides agree with TRBD1. CDR3 sequence (DNA): TGTGCCAGTAGTTTAACAGGGGGGTACGAGCAGTACTTC. Amino acids: CASSLTGGYEQYF.